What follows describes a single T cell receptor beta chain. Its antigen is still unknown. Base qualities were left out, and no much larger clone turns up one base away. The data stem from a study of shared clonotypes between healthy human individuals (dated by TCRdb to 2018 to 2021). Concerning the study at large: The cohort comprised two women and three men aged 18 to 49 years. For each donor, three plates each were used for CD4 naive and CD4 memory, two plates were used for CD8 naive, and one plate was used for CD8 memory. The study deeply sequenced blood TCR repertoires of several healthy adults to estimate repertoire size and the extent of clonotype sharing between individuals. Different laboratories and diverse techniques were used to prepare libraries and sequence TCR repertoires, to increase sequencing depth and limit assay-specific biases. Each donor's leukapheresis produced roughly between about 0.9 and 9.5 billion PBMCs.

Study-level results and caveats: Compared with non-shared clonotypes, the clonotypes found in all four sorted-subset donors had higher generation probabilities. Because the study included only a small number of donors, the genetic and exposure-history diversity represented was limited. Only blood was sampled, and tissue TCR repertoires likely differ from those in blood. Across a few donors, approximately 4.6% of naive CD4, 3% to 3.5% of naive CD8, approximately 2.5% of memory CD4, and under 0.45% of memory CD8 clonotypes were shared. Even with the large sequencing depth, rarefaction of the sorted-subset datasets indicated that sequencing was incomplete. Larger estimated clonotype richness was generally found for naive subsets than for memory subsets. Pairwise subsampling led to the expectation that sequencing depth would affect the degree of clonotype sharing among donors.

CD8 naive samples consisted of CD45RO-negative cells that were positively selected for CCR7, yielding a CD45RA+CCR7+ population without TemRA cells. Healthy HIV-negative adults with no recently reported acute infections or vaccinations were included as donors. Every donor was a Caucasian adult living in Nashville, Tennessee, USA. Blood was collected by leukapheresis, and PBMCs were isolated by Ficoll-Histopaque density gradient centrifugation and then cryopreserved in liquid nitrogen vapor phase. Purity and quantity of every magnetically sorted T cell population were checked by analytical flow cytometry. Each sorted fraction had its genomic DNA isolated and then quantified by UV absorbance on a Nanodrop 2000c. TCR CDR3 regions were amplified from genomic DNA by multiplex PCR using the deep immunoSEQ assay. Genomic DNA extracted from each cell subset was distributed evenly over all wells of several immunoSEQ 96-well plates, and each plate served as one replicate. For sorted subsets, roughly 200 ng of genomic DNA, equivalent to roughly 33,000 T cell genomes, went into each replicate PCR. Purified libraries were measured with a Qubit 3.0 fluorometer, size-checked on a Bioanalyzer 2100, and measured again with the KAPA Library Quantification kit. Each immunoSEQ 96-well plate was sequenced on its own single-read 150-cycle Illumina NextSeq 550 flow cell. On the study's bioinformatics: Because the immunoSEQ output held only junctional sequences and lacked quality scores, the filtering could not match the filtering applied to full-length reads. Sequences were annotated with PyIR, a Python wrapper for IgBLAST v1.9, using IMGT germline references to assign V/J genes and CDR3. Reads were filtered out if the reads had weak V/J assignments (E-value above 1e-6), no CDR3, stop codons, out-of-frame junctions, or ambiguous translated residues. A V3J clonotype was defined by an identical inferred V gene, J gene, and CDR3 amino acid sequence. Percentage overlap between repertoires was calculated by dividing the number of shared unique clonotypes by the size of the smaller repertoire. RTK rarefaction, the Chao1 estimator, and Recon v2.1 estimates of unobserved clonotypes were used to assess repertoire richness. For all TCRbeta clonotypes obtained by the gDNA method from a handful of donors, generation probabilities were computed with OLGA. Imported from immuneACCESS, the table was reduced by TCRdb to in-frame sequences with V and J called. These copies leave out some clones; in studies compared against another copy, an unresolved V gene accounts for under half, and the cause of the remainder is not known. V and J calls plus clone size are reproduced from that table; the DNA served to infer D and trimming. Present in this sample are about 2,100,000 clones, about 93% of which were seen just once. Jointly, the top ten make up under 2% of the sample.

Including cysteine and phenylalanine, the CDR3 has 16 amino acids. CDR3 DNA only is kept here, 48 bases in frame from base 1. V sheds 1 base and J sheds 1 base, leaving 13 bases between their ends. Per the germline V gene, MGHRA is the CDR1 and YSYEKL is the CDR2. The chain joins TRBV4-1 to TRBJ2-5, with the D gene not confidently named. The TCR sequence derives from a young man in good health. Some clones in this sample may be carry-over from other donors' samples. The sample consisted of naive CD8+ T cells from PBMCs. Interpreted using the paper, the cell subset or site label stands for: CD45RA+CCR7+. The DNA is TGCGCCAGCAGCCAAGGGGTGCGAGGCGCCCAAGAGACCCAGTACTTC. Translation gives CASSQGVRGAQETQYF.